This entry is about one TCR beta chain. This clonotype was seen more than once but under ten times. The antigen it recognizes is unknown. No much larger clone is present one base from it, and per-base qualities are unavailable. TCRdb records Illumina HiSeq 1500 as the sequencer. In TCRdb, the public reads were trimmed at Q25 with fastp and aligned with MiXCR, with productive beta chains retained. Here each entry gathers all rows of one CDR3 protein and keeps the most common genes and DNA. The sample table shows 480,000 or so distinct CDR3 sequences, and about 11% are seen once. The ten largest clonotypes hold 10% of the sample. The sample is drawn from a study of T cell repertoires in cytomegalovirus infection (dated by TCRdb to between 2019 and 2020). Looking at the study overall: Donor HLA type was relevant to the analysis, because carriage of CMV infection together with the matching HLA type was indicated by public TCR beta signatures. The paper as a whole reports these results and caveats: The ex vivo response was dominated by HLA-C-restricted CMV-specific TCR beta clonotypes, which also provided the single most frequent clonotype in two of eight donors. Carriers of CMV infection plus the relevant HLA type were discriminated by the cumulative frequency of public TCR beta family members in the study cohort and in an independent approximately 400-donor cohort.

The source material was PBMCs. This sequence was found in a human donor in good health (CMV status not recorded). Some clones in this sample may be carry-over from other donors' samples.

The CDR3 here reads CATSDYRADGYTF. Here is the DNA: TGTGCCACCAGTGACTACCGCGCGGATGGCTACACCTTC. This chain is built from TRBV24-1 and TRBJ1-2, with an unclear D gene assignment. Including cysteine and phenylalanine, the CDR3 has 13 amino acids. The entry retains the CDR3 DNA only, 39 bases that are in frame from base 1. The junction shows trimming of 4 bases on V and 6 bases on J, plus 11 bases between the germline ends. CDR1 and CDR2 are drawn from the germline V gene: KGHDR, SFDVKD.